This T cell receptor beta chain was recovered during a study of cytomegalovirus exposure and HLA in healthy donors. Comment on this clone: No antigen is known for it.

All donors participated as healthy donors of bone marrow. Findings and limits, study-wide: Later work showed greater clonal expansion in HLA-associated TCR beta chains than in equally common others. According to a later analysis, donors in an Asian-associated ancestry cluster reportedly had fewer N-insertions than the roughly 670-donor mean.

The PCR was carried out with 60 Vbeta primers and 13 Jbeta primers. As processed by the authors: In a later analysis, of around 83 million unique beta chains, roughly 9.9 million appeared in at least two donors. Here immunoSEQ multiplex PCR was the method, and the copy in TCRdb shows in-frame clones only, minus some. D and trimming come from the DNA, and the V and J calls and clone size come from that table. The table records some 190,000 clones, 70% to 75% of them present only once. With 4 bases removed from V and 5 bases from J, the gap between germline ends came to 5 bases. The CDR3 contains 12 residues.

The sample comprised PBMCs. This chain links TRBV23-1 with TRBJ1-4; no clear D gene. TRBV23-1 belongs to the ORF category, with a function that is uncertain. The clonotype comes from a woman aged 25 to 45 in good health and CMV-seropositive. CDR3 DNA: TGCGCCAGCAGTCCTCTCAATGAAAAACTGTTTTTT. Protein: CASSPLNEKLFF.